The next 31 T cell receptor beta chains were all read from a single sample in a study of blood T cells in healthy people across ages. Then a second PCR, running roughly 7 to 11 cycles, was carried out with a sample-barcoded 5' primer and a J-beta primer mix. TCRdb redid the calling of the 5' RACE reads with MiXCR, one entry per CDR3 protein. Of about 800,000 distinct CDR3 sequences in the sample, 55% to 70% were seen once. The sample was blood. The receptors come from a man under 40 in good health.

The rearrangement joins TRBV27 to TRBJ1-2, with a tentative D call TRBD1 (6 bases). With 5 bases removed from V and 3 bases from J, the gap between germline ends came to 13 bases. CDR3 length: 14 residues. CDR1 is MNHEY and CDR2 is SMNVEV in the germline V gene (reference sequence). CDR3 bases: TGTGCCAGCAGTCCCACGGGGGCGGACTATGGCTACACCTTC. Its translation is CASSPTGADYGYTF.

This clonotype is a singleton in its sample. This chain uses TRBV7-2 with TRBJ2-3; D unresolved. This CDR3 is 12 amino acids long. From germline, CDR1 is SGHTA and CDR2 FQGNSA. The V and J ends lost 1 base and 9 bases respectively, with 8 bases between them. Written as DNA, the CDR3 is TGTGCCAGCAGCTTAGAGGTCCAAACGCAGTATTTT. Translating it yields CASSLEVQTQYF.

The CDR3 here is CSGGLAGVEEQFF. The CDR3 DNA sequence: TGCAGCGGGGGACTAGCGGGAGTGGAAGAGCAGTTCTTC. J is TRBJ2-1 and V is TRBV29-1; 14 positions agree with TRBD2. The V segment lost 7 bases and the J segment 10 bases; nucleotides outside the gene matches: 6. This CDR3 has 13 amino acids. The germline V gene has CDR1 SQVTM and CDR2 ANQGSEA.

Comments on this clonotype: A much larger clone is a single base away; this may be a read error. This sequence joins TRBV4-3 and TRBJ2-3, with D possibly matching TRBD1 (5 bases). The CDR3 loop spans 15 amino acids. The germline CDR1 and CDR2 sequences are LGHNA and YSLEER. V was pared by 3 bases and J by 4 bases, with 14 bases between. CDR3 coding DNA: TGCGCCAGCAGCCAGACAGTCTCGGACCCAGATACGCAGTATTTT. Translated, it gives CASSQTVSDPDTQYF.

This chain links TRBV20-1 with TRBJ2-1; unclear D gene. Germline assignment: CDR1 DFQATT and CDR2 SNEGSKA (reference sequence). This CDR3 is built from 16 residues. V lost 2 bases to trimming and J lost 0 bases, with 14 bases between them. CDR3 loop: CSARLLDASSYNEQFF. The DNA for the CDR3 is TGCAGTGCTAGATTGTTGGATGCGAGCTCCTACAATGAGCAGTTCTTC.

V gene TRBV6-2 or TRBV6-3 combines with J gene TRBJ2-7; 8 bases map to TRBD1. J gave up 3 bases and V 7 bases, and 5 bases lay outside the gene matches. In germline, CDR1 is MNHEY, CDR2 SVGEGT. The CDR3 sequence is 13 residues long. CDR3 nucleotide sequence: TGTGCCAGCAACCGGGACAGGATCTACGAGCAGTACTTC. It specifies CASNRDRIYEQYF.

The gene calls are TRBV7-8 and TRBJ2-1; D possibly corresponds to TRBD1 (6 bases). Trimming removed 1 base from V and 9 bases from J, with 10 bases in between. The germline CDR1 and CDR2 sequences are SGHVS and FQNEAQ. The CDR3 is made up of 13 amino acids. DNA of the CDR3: TGTGCCAGCAGCTTAGGGGGGCTGTTTGAGCAGTTCTTC. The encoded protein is CASSLGGLFEQFF.

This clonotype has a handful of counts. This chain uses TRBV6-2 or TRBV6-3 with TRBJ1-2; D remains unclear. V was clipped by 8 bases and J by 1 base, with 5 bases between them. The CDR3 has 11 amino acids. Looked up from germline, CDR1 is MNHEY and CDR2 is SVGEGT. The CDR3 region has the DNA TGTGCCAGCGGGGTTAACTATGGCTACACCTTC. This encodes CASGVNYGYTF.

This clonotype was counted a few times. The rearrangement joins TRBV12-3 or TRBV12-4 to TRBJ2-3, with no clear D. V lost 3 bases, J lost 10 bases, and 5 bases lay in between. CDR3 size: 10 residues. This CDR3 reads CASSLRAQYF. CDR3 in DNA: TGTGCCAGCAGTTTGAGAGCGCAGTATTTT.

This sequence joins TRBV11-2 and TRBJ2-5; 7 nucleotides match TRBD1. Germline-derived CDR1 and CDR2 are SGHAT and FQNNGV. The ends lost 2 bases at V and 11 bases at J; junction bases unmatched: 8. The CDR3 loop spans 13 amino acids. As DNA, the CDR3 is TGTGCCAGCAGCTTAACAGGGGCCTACGGGCAGTACTTC. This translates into CASSLTGAYGQYF.

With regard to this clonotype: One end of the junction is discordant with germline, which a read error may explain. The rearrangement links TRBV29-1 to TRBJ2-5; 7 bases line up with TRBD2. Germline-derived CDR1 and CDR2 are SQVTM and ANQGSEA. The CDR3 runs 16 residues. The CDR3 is CSVEFTSSGFKEAQYF. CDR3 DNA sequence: TGCAGCGTTGAATTTACGTCTAGCGGATTTAAAGAGGCCCAGTACTTC.

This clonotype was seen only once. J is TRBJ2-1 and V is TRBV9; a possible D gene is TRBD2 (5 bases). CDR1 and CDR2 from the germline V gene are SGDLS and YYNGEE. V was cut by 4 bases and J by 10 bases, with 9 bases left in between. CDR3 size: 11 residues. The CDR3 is CASSSEREQFF. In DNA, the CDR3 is TGTGCCAGCAGCTCAGAGCGGGAGCAGTTCTTC.

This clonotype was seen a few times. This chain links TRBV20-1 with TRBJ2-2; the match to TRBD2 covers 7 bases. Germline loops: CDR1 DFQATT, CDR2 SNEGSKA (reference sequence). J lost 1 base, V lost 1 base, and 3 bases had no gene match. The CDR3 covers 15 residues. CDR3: CSARATSMNTGELFF. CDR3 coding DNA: TGCAGTGCTAGAGCGACTAGCATGAACACCGGGGAGCTGTTTTTT.

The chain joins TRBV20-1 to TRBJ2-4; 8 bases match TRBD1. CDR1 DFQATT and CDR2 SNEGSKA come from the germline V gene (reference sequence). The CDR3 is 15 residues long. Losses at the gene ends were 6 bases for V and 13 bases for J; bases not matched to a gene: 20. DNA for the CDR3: TGCAGTGCGGATAGACAGGGGTTATCCTACAATGAGCAGTACTTC. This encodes CSADRQGLSYNEQYF.

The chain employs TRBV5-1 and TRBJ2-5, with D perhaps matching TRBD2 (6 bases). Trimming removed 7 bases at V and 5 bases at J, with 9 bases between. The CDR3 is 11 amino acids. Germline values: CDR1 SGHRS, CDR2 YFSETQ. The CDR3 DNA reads TGCGCCAGCGGGGAGGTGGAGACCCAGTACTTC. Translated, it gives CASGEVETQYF.

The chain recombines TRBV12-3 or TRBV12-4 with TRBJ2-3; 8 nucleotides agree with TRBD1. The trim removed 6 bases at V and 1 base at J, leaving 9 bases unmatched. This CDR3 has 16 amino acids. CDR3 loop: CASRKQGAVRTDTQYF. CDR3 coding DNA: TGTGCCAGCAGAAAGCAGGGGGCCGTTCGCACAGATACGCAGTATTTT.

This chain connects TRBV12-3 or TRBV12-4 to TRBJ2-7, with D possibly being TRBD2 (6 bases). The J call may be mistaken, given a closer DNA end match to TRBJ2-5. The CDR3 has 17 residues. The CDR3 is CASSFELARLSQETQYF. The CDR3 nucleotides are TGTGCCAGCAGTTTCGAACTAGCCCGACTTAGCCAAGAGACCCAGTACTTC.

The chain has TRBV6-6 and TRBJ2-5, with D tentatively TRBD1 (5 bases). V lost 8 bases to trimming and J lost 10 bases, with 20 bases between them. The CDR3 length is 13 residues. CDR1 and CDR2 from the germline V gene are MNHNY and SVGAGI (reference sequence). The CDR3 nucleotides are TGTGCCAGCGGATATTTTGCCCTGGACAACCAGTACTTC. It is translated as CASGYFALDNQYF.

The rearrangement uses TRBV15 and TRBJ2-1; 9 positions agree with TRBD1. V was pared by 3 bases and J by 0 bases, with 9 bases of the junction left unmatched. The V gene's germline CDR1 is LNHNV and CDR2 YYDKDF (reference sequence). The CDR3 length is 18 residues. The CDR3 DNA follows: TGTGCCACCAGCAGGGACACAGGGGGCCGAAGCTCCTACAATGAGCAGTTCTTC. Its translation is CATSRDTGGRSSYNEQFF.

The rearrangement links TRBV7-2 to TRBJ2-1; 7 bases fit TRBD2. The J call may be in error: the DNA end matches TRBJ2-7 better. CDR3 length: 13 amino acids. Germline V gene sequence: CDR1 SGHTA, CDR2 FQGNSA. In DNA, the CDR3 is TGTGCCAGCAGCTTATGGGACTACAATGAGCAGTACTTC. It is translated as CASSLWDYNEQYF.

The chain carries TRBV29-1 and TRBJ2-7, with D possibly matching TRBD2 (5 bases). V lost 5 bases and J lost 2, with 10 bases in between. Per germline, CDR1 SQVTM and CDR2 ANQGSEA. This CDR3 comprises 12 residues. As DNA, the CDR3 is TGCAGCGTTCAGGAGGCACCCTACGAGCAGTACTTC. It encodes CSVQEAPYEQYF.

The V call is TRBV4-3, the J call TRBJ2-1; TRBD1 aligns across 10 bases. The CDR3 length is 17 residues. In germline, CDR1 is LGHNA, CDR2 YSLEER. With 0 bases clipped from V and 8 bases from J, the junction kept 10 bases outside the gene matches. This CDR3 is CASSQERLRDRGHEQFF. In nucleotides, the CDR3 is TGCGCCAGCAGCCAAGAGAGGCTCCGGGACAGGGGACATGAGCAGTTCTTC.

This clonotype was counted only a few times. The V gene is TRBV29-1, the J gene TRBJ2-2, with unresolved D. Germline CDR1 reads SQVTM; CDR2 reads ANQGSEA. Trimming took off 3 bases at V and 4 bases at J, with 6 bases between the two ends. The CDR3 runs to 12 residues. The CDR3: CSVEGSTGELFF. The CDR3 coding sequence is TGCAGCGTTGAGGGGTCCACCGGGGAGCTGTTTTTT.

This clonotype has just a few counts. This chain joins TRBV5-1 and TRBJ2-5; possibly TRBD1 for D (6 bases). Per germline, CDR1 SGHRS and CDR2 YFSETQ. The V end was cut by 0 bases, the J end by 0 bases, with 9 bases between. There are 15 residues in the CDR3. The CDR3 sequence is CASSLVDRYQETQYF. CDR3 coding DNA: TGCGCCAGCAGCTTGGTCGACAGGTACCAAGAGACCCAGTACTTC.

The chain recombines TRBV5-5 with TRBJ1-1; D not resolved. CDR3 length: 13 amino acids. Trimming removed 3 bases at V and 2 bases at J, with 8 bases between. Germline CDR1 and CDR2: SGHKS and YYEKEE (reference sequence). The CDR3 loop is CASSWATNTEAFF. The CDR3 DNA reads TGTGCCAGCAGCTGGGCCACCAACACTGAAGCTTTCTTT.

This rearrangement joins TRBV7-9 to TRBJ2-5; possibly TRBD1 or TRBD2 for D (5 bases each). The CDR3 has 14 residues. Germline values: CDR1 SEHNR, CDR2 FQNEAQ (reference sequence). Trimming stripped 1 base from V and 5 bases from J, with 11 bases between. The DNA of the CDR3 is TGTGCCAGCAGCTTAGTACCGGGGCTGGAGACCCAGTACTTC. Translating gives CASSLVPGLETQYF.

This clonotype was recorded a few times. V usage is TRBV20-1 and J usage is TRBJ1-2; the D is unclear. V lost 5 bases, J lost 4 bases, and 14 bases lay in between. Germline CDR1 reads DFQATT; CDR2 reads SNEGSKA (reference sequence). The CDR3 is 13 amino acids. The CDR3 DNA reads TGCAGTGCTCCCTCAGCAGTCCGCTATGGCTACACCTTC. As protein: CSAPSAVRYGYTF.

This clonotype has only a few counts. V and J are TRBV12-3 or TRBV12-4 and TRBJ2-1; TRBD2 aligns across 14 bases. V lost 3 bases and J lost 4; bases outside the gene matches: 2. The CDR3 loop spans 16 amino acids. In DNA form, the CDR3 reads TGTGCCAGCAGTTTTGGGACTAGCGGGGGTTACAATGAGCAGTTCTTC. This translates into CASSFGTSGGYNEQFF.

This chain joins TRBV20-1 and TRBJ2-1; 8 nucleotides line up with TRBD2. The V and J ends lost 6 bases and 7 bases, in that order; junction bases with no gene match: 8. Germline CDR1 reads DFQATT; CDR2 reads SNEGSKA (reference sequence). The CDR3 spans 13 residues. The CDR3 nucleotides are TGCAGTGCCGAACCGGGACTAGTGAATGAGCAGTTCTTC. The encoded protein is CSAEPGLVNEQFF.

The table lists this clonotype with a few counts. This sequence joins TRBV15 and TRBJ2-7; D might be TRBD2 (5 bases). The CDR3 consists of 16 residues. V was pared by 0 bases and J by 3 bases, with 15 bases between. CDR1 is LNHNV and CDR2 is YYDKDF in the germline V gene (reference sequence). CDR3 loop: CATSRESRTQIYEQYF. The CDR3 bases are TGTGCCACCAGCAGAGAATCCCGGACTCAAATCTACGAGCAGTACTTC.

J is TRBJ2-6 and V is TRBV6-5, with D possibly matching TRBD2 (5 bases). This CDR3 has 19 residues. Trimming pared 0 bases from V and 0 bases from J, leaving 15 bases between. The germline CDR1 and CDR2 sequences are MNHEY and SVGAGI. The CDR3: CASSYSFGLIDSGANVLTF. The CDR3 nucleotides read TGTGCCAGCAGTTACTCGTTCGGACTCATAGACTCTGGGGCCAACGTCCTGACTTTC.